Presented here are 17 T cell receptor beta chains from one specimen sequenced in a study of graft-versus-host responses after intestinal transplantation. Processing of graft tissue released intraepithelial and lamina propria lymphocytes. Method: immunoSEQ multiplex PCR; TCRdb's copy keeps in-frame clones and lacks some. The data contain tens of thousands of clones, around three quarters of them singletons. This sample comprised ileum tissue, obtained 12 days after intestinal transplant. Receptors originate from a human patient who received an intestinal transplant, so some T cells may come from the graft donor.

The gene calls are TRBV28 and TRBJ2-5; D is unresolved. Germline CDR1 is MDHEN and CDR2 is SYDVKM. Trimming took 8 bases from V and 4 from J, leaving 17 bases between them. The CDR3 sequence is 14 residues long. The CDR3 region is CASARLISGETQYF. CDR3 nucleotide sequence: TGTGCCAGCGCCCGATTAATTTCGGGAGAGACCCAGTACTTC.

This chain joins TRBV7-9 and TRBJ2-3; 12 bases map to TRBD2. Germline V lookup: CDR1 SEHNR, CDR2 FQNEAQ (reference sequence). V lost 0 bases to trimming and J lost 2 bases; unmatched junction nucleotides: 6. This CDR3 region has 18 residues. CDR3 amino acids: CASSLATSGREVTDTQYF. The CDR3 DNA sequence: TGTGCCAGCAGCTTAGCGACTAGCGGGAGAGAGGTCACAGATACGCAGTATTTT.

The chain joins TRBV13 to TRBJ2-7; 9 nucleotides align to TRBD1. The length of the CDR3 is 16 residues. The germline V gene encodes CDR1 PRHDT and CDR2 FYEKMQ (reference sequence). Trimming took 0 bases from V and 5 from J; bases not matched to a gene: 8. CDR3 sequence (DNA): TGTGCCAGCAGCTTAGGTAACAGGGGGCTAGGGAACGAGCAGTACTTC. It yields the protein CASSLGNRGLGNEQYF.

The chain couples TRBV6-5 to TRBJ1-5, with D uncertain. Deletions cut 5 bases from V and 3 bases from J, with 8 bases between. Germline CDR1 is MNHEY and CDR2 is SVGAGI. This CDR3 spans 13 amino acids. The CDR3: CASSGQYNQPQHF. CDR3 DNA sequence: TGTGCCAGCAGTGGGCAGTACAATCAGCCCCAGCATTTT.

The V call is TRBV6-6, the J call TRBJ2-5; 9 bases are a match to TRBD1. Losses at the gene ends were 5 bases for V and 4 bases for J; bases not matched to a gene: 11. Germline CDR1 is MNHNY and CDR2 is SVGAGI (reference sequence). CDR3 length equals 16 residues. The CDR3 DNA follows: TGTGCCAGCAGTATGAACAGGGGGCGCGAAGGAGAGACCCAGTACTTC. The encoded protein is CASSMNRGREGETQYF.

This chain connects TRBV5-5 to TRBJ2-3; 8 positions match TRBD1. Germline CDR1 reads SGHKS; CDR2 reads YYEKEE (reference sequence). The CDR3 spans 15 residues. Trimming took 4 bases from V and 6 from J; bases not matched to a gene: 10. CDR3 protein: CASSQSTGVGDTQYF. For the CDR3, the DNA is TGTGCCAGCAGCCAATCGACAGGGGTGGGGGATACGCAGTATTTT.

The V gene is TRBV5-1, the J gene TRBJ2-5, with 7 positions matching TRBD2. Trimming removed 0 bases from V and 2 bases from J; junction bases left unmatched: 4. CDR3 size: 15 residues. Germline-derived CDR1 and CDR2 are SGHRS and YFSETQ. CDR3 coding DNA: TGCGCCAGCAGCTTGGGGGCTAGCGGACAAGAGACCCAGTACTTC. Amino acid sequence: CASSLGASGQETQYF.

V gene TRBV27 combines with J gene TRBJ1-2; D unresolved. Germline V gene data show CDR1 as MNHEY and CDR2 as SMNVEV (reference sequence). The CDR3 is made up of 16 amino acids. Trimming cost V 3 bases and J 2 bases, with 16 bases left between them. CDR3 nucleotide sequence: TGTGCCAGCAGTTTTGGTATCAGTCAAATAAACTATGGCTACACCTTC. This codes for CASSFGISQINYGYTF.

The V call is TRBV5-1, the J call TRBJ2-3; 8 positions agree with TRBD1. This CDR3 is 15 amino acids long. CDR1 is SGHRS and CDR2 is YFSETQ in the germline V gene. J gave up 3 bases and V 4 bases, and 7 bases lay outside the gene matches. In DNA form, the CDR3 reads TGCGCCAGCAGCACCGGACAGGGTTGGACAGATACGCAGTATTTT. Its protein is CASSTGQGWTDTQYF.

The gene calls are TRBV28 and TRBJ2-2; a possible D gene is TRBD2 (5 bases). Trimming stripped 4 bases from V and 6 bases from J, with 15 bases between. Per germline, CDR1 MDHEN and CDR2 SYDVKM. This CDR3 has 15 amino acids. CDR3: CASSSPRVGAGELFF. For the CDR3, the DNA is TGTGCCAGCAGTTCACCCCGGGTCGGGGCCGGGGAGCTGTTTTTT.

As regards this clone: This sample also contains other DNA sequences that code for the same CDR3. This sequence joins TRBV10-3 and TRBJ2-7; D is uncertain. There are 18 residues in the CDR3. V shed 6 bases and J shed 0 bases, with 24 bases lying between them. The germline CDR1 and CDR2 sequences are ENHRY and SYGVKD. Here the CDR3 reads CAISLLGGIPPSSYEQYF. In nucleotides, the CDR3 is TGTGCCATCAGCCTATTAGGCGGTATTCCTCCAAGCTCCTACGAGCAGTACTTC.

The chain couples TRBV28 to TRBJ1-5; D might be TRBD1 (5 bases). CDR3 length: 15 residues. Germline CDR1 is MDHEN and CDR2 is SYDVKM. The V end was cut by 0 bases, the J end by 0 bases, with 6 bases between. The CDR3 region is CASSLWGLSNQPQHF. CDR3 bases: TGTGCCAGCAGTTTATGGGGGCTTAGCAATCAGCCCCAGCATTTT.

Regarding this clone: This sample includes further DNA sequences coding for the same CDR3. The chain has TRBV27 and TRBJ2-7, with 8 nucleotides matching TRBD1. The length of the CDR3 is 14 residues. Trimming at V came to 3 bases and at J to 4 bases, leaving 5 bases not matched to a gene. Germline V gene data show CDR1 as MNHEY and CDR2 as SMNVEV (reference sequence). CDR3 sequence reads: CASSFGRGPYEQYF. The CDR3 nucleotides read TGTGCCAGCAGTTTCGGCAGGGGGCCTTACGAGCAGTACTTC.

The chain has TRBV6-5 and TRBJ1-4; 8 positions agree with TRBD1. Germline assignment: CDR1 MNHEY and CDR2 SVGAGI. V trimming: 4 bases; J trimming: 5 bases; junction bases outside the gene matches: 3. The CDR3 contains 14 residues. This chain's CDR3 is CASSSGGSNEKLFF. CDR3 bases: TGTGCCAGCAGTTCAGGGGGCAGCAATGAAAAACTGTTTTTT.

The chain has TRBV27 and TRBJ2-3; D is possibly TRBD2 (5 bases). The V end was cut by 6 bases, the J end by 2 bases, with 12 bases between. The CDR3 extends over 14 amino acids. Germline V gene data show CDR1 as MNHEY and CDR2 as SMNVEV (reference sequence). The CDR3 DNA reads as TGTGCCAGCAGCTTAAGGGAGATCACAGATACGCAGTATTTT. Its protein product is CASSLREITDTQYF.

This clone was recorded once. This chain links TRBV2 with TRBJ2-5; maybe TRBD2 (7 bases). The V gene lost 6 bases and the J gene lost 0 bases, with 20 bases spanning the gap. CDR3 length: 17 residues. Germline V CDR1 and CDR2: SNHLY, FYNNEI. This CDR3 is CASRRAPGEGDQETQYF. The CDR3 bases are TGTGCCAGCAGGAGGGCTCCAGGGGAGGGGGACCAAGAGACCCAGTACTTC.

This clone was recorded once. This sequence joins TRBV19 and TRBJ2-2; the D gene is possibly TRBD1 (6 bases). V gave up 11 bases and J gave up 0 bases, with 16 bases separating them. Germline lookup yields CDR1 LNHDA and CDR2 SQIVND (reference sequence). CDR3 length equals 15 residues. The CDR3 region is CAGGEGDPNTGELFF. Here the CDR3 DNA reads TGTGCCGGCGGCGAGGGGGACCCGAACACCGGGGAGCTGTTTTTT.